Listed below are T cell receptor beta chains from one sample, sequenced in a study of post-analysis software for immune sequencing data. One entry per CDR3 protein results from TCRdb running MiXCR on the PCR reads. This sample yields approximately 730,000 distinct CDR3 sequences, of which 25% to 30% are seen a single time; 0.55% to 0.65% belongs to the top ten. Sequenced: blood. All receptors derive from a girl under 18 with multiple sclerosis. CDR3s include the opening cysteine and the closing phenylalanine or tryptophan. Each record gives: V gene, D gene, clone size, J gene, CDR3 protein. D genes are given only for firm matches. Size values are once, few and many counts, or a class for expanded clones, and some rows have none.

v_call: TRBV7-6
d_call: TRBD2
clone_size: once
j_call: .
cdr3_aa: CASSLAGGGVGETQYF

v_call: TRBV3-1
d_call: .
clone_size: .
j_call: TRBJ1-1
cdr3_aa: CASSQRSNTEAFF

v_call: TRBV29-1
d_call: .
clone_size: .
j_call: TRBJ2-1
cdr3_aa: CSVEDRRELGYEQFF

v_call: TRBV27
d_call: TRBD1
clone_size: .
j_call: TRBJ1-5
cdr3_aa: CASSLSGQGVNQPQHF

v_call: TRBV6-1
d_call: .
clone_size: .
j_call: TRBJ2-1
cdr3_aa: CASSGRRGLHEQFF

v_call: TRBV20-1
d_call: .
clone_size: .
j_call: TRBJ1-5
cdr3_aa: CSARPRLGQGGNQPQHF

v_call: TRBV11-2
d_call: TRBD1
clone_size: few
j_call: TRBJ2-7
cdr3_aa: CASSLGDRVTYEQYF

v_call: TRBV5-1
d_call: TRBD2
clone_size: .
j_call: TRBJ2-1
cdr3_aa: CASNPSGIRNEQFF

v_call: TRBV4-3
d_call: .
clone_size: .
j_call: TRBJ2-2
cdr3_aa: CASSQAEFTGELFF

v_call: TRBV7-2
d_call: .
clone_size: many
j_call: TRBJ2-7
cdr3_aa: CASSLAGNYEQYF

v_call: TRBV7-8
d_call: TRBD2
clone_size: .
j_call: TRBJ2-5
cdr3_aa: CASSSPIAGGRETQYF

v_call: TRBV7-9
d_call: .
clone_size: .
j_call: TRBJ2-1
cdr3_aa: CASSPVRSNEQFF

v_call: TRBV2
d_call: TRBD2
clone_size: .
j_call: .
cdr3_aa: CASSRLTSGQVTQYF

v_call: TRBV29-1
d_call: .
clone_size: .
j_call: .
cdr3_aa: CSAWGEEETQYF

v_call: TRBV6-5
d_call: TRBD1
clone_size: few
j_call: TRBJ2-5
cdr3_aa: CASSTDRGGQETQYF

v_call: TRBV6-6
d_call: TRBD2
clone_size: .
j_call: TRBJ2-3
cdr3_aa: CASSPRLAGGPDTQYF

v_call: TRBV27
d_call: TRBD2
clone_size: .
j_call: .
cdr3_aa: CASSFLGLGETQYF

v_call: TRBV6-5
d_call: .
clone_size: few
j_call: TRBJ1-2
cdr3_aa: CASSYGPGPVYGYTF

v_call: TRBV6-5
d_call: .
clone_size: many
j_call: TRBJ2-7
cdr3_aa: CASSTYGTSYEQYF

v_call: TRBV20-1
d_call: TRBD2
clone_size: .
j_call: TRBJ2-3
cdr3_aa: CSAREGGNTQYF

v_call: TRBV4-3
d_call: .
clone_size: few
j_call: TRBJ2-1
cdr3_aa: CASSQEPSGTSYNEQFF

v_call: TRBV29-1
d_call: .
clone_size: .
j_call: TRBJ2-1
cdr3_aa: CSVEGAAASYNEQFF

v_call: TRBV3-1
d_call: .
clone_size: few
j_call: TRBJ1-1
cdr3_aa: CASSQGGRSGGAFF

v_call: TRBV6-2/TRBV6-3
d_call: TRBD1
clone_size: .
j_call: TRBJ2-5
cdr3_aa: CASSGQGQETQYF

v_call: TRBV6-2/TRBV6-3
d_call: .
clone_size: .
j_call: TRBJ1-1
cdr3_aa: CASSLNVGRQNTEAFF

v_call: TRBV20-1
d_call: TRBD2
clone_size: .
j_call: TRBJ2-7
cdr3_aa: CSANGLAASYEQYF

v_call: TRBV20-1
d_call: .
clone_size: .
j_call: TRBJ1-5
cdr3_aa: CSASRDQPQHF

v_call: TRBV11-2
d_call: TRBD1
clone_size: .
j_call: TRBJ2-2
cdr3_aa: CASAQRGLVTGELFF

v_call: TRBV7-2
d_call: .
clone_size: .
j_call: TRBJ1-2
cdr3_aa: CASSLGGLPTF

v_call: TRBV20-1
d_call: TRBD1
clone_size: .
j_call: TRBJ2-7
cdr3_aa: CSAPGDSSYEQYF

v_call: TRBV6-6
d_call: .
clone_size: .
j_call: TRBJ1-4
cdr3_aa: CASSPGGGYEKLFF

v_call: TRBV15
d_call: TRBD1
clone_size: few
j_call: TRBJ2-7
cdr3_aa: CATSILGTGGYEQYF

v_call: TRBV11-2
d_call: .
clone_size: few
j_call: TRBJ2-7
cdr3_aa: CASSTGRVFYEQYF

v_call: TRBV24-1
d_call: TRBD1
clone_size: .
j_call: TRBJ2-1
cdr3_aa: CATSDFGTGQGAFNDQFF

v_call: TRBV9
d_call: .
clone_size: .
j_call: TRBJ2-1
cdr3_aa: CASSVAGSSVSNEQFF

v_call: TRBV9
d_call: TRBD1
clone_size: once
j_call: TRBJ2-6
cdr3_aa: CTSSGQGVGANVLTF

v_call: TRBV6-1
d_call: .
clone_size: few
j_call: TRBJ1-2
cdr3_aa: CASSATSSPAGYTF

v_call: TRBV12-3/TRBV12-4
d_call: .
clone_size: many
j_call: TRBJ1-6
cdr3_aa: CASSPGQYNSPLHF

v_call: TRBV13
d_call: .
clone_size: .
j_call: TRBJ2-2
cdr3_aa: CASSFQGVRGTGELFF

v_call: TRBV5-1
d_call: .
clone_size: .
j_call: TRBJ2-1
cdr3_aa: CASSALGGDKQFF

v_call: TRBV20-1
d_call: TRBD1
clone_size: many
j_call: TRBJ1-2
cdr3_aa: CSAFTGGYGYTF

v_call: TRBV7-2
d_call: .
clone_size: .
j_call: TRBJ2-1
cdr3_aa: CASSRRAVTYNEQFF

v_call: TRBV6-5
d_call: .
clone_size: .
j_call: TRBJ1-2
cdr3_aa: CASTRDVDYGYTF

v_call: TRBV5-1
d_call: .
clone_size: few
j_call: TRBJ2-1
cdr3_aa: CASSLAGGGYVGAVYNEQFF

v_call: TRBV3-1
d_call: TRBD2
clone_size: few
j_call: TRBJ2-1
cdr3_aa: CASSQWEGRDNEQFF

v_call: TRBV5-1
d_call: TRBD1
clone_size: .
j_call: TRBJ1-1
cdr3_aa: CASSFYPGTGGYGTEAFF

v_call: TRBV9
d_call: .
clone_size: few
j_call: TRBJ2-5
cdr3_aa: CASSHPMTQETQYF

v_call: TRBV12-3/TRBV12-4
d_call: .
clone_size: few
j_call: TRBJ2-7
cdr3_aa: CASSFRRGNEQYF

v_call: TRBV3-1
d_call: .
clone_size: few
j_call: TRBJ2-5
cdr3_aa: CASSQAQRLETQYF